The source of this T cell receptor (beta chain) is a study of cytomegalovirus exposure and HLA in healthy donors. Study results and caveats: Across donors, sequencing depth was assumed by presence/absence analyses to be roughly uniform.

The germline V gene encodes CDR1 SEHNR and CDR2 FQNEAQ (reference sequence). This CDR3 has 13 amino acids. Trimming took off 5 bases at V and 5 bases at J, with 10 bases between the two ends. Amplification used 60 Vbeta primers and 13 Jbeta primers. Generated by immunoSEQ multiplex PCR, the TCRdb table keeps only in-frame clones and is missing some. The sample holds a few hundred thousand clones, about nine tenths seen once. Comment on this clone: Its specificity is unknown.

This sequence was found in a girl aged 2-10 years in good health and CMV-seronegative. The chain employs TRBV7-9 and TRBJ1-5; TRBD1 might be the D (5 bases). The sample comprised PBMCs. In nucleotides, the CDR3 is TGTGCCAGCAGCCTCTGGGGGGATCAGCCCCAGCATTTT. Amino acids: CASSLWGDQPQHF.